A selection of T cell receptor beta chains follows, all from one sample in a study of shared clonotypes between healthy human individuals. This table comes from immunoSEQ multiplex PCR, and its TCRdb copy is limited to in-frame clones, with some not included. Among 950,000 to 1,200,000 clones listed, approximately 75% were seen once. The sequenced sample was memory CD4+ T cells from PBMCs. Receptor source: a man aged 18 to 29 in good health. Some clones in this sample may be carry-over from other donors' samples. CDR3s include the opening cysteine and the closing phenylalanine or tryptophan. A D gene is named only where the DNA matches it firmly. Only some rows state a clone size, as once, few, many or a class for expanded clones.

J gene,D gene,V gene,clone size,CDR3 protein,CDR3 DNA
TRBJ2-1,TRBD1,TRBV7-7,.,CASSQGASDEQFF,TGTGCCAGCAGCCAGGGGGCGTCGGATGAGCAGTTCTTC
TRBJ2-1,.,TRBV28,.,CASSSFSPMGYNEQFF,TGTGCCAGCAGTTCGTTTAGCCCCATGGGATACAATGAGCAGTTCTTC
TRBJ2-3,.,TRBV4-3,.,CASSQEGGWDTQYF,TGCGCCAGCAGCCAAGAAGGCGGCTGGGATACGCAGTATTTT
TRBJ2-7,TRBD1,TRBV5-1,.,CASSLGTEITYEQYF,TGCGCCAGCAGTTTGGGGACAGAGATCACCTACGAGCAGTACTTC
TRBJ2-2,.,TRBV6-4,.,CASSDSGVTGELFF,TGTGCCAGCAGTGACTCTGGCGTGACCGGGGAGCTGTTTTTT
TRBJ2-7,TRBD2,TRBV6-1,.,CASSNGGEQYF,TGTGCCAGCAGTAACGGGGGGGAGCAGTACTTC
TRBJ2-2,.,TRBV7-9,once,CASSPPFRLLLNTGELFF,TGTGCCAGCAGCCCACCCTTTAGGTTGCTGCTGAACACCGGGGAGCTGTTTTTT
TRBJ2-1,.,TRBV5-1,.,CASSLVAGGDNEQFF,TGCGCCAGCAGCTTGGTTGCGGGTGGGGACAATGAGCAGTTCTTC
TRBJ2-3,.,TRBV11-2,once,CASSESAGQSTDTQYF,TGTGCCAGCAGCGAGTCCGCGGGGCAATCCACAGATACGCAGTATTTT
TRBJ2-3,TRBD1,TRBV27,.,CATGTVADTQYF,TGTGCCACCGGGACAGTGGCAGATACGCAGTATTTT
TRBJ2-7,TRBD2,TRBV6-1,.,CASSLAGVSHEQYF,TGTGCCAGCAGTCTAGCGGGAGTCTCCCACGAGCAGTACTTC
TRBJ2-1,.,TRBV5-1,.,CASSWGYDREEAYNEQFF,TGCGCCAGCAGCTGGGGGTACGACAGGGAGGAGGCCTACAATGAGCAGTTCTTC
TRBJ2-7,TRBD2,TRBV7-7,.,CASSPLGSGSREQYF,TGTGCCAGCAGCCCCCTTGGTAGCGGGAGTCGCGAGCAGTACTTC
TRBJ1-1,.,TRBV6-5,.,CASSRDRNLNTEAFF,TGTGCCAGCAGCAGAGACAGGAATTTGAACACTGAAGCTTTCTTT
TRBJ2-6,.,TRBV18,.,CASSYGIESNVLTF,TGTGCCAGCTCTTATGGTATAGAATCCAACGTCCTGACTTTC
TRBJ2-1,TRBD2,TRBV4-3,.,CASSQLAGSYNEQFF,TGCGCCAGCAGCCAACTAGCGGGCTCCTACAATGAGCAGTTCTTC
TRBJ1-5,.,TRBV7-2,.,CASSLGGGYQPQHF,TGTGCCAGCAGCTTAGGTGGAGGGTACCAGCCCCAGCATTTT
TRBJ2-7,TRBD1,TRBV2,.,CASSPDRGRINF,TGTGCCAGCAGTCCGGACAGGGGGCGCATCAACTTC
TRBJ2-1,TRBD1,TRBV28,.,CASSPFAGTGVDEQFF,TGTGCCAGCAGTCCCTTTGCCGGGACAGGGGTGGATGAGCAGTTCTTC
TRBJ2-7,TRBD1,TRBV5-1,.,CASSLGTVNPYEQYF,TGCGCCAGCAGCTTAGGGACAGTCAATCCCTACGAGCAGTACTTC
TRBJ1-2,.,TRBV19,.,CASKNDNYGYTF,TGTGCCAGTAAAAATGATAACTATGGCTACACCTTC
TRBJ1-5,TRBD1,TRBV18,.,CASSGGQTGTYSNQPQHF,TGTGCCAGCTCGGGCGGTCAGACAGGGACCTATAGCAATCAGCCCCAGCATTTT
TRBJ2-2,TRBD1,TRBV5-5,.,CASSKGQGPNTGELFF,TGTGCCAGCAGCAAGGGACAGGGGCCGAACACCGGGGAGCTGTTTTTT
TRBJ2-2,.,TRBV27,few,CASSFMGTNTGELFF,TGTGCCAGCAGTTTCATGGGTACGAACACCGGGGAGCTGTTTTTT
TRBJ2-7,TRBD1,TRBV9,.,CASSPGGTGDYEQYF,TGTGCCAGCAGCCCAGGGGGCACTGGGGACTACGAGCAGTACTTC
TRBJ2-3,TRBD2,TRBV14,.,CASSQRITSGGTDTQYF,TGTGCCAGCAGCCAAAGGATAACTAGCGGGGGCACAGATACGCAGTATTTT
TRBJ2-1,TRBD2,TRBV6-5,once,CASRTAGGPVHEQFF,TGTGCCAGCAGGACAGCGGGAGGGCCTGTACATGAGCAGTTCTTC
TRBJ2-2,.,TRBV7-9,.,CASSLNIGELFF,TGTGCCAGCAGCTTAAATATTGGGGAGCTGTTTTTT
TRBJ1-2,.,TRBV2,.,CASSEGVRGGYTF,TGTGCCAGCAGTGAAGGTGTTAGGGGCGGCTACACCTTC
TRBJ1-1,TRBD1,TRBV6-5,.,CASQMQGVSRAFF,TGTGCCAGTCAGATGCAGGGGGTGAGTAGAGCTTTCTTT
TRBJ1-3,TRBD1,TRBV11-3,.,CASSSGTGDTIYF,TGTGCCAGCAGCTCAGGGACAGGGGACACCATATATTTT
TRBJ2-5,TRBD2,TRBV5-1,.,CASSSLAGGLETQYF,TGCGCCAGCAGCTCGCTAGCGGGAGGGCTGGAGACCCAGTACTTC
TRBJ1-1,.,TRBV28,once,CASTLLGSDLGTEAFF,TGTGCCAGCACCCTCCTGGGGTCAGACCTTGGTACTGAAGCTTTCTTT
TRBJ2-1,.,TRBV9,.,CASSVALAGGHNEQFF,TGTGCCAGCAGCGTAGCGTTGGCAGGTGGGCACAATGAGCAGTTCTTC
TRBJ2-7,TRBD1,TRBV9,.,CASSPGGDRGHEQYF,TGTGCCAGCAGCCCCGGAGGGGACAGGGGCCACGAGCAGTACTTC
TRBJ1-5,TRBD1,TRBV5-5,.,CASSRDRVQPQHF,TGTGCCAGCAGCCGGGACAGGGTTCAGCCCCAGCATTTT
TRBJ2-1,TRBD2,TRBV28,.,CASSDSGSFNNEQFF,TGTGCCAGCAGTGATAGCGGGAGTTTTAACAATGAGCAGTTCTTC
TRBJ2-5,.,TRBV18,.,CASTRGYQETQYF,TGTGCCAGCACCCGGGGGTACCAAGAGACCCAGTACTTC
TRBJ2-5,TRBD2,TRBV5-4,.,CASSPSGRAYGETQYF,TGTGCCAGCAGCCCTAGCGGGAGGGCTTACGGAGAGACCCAGTACTTC
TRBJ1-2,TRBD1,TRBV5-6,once,CASSLTGDGDYGYTF,TGTGCCAGCAGCTTGACAGGGGATGGGGACTATGGCTACACCTTC
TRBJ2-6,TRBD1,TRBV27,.,CASAGGQGLAGANVLTF,TGTGCCAGCGCCGGGGGACAGGGGTTAGCTGGGGCCAACGTCCTGACTTTC
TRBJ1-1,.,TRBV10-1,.,CASSDSLTNTEAFF,TGCGCCAGCAGTGATAGTCTTACGAACACTGAAGCTTTCTTT
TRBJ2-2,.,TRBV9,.,CATTGHPSNTGELFF,TGTGCCACGACCGGGCATCCTTCGAACACCGGGGAGCTGTTTTTT
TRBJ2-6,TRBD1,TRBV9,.,CASSEMDREHTGANVLTF,TGTGCCAGCAGCGAGATGGACAGGGAGCATACTGGGGCCAACGTCCTGACTTTC
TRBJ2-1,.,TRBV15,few,CATSRDGLSYNEQFF,TGTGCCACCAGCAGAGACGGCCTCTCCTACAATGAGCAGTTCTTC
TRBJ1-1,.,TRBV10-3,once,CAITQGLNTEAFF,TGTGCCATCACCCAGGGGTTGAACACTGAAGCTTTCTTT
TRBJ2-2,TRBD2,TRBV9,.,CASGRREGTGELFF,TGTGCCAGCGGCAGGCGGGAGGGTACCGGGGAGCTGTTTTTT
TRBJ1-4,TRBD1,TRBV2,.,CASIPGGQPNFREKLFF,TGTGCCAGCATACCAGGGGGACAGCCTAATTTCCGGGAAAAACTGTTTTTT
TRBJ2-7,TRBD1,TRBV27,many,CASSDQGTGNWKQYF,TGTGCCAGCAGTGATCAGGGGACAGGGAATTGGAAGCAGTACTTC
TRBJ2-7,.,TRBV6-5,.,CASSPGWSFSYEQYF,TGTGCCAGCAGCCCGGGGTGGTCGTTCTCCTACGAGCAGTACTTC
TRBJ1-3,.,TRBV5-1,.,CASSFGGATGNTIYF,TGCGCCAGCAGCTTCGGAGGGGCCACCGGAAACACCATATATTTT
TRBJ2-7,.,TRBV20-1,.,CSARSYEQYF,TGCAGTGCTAGATCCTACGAGCAGTACTTC
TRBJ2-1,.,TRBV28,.,CASSPRGGRGSYNEQFF,TGTGCCAGCAGTCCCCGCGGGGGCAGAGGCTCCTACAATGAGCAGTTCTTC
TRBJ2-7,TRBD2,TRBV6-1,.,CASKTGTSGTYEQYF,TGTGCCAGCAAGACAGGGACTAGCGGGACCTACGAGCAGTACTTC
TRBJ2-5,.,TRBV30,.,CAWSVGAYQETQYF,TGTGCCTGGAGTGTAGGGGCTTACCAAGAGACCCAGTACTTC
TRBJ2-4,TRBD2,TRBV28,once,CASSSTARERHIQYF,TGTGCCAGCAGTTCGACGGCGCGGGAGCGGCACATTCAGTACTTC
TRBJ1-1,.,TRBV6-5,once,CASSGRSTEAFF,TGTGCCAGCAGCGGCAGGAGCACTGAAGCTTTCTTT
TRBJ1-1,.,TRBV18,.,CASSPLKSTEAFF,TGTGCCAGCTCACCACTGAAGAGCACTGAAGCTTTCTTT
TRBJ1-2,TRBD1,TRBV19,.,CASSMLQGNGYTF,TGTGCCAGTAGTATGTTACAGGGGAATGGCTACACCTTC